The 20 T cell receptor beta chains in this list originate from one sample, sequenced in a study of blood T cell repertoires in COVID-19. The table came from immunoSEQ multiplex PCR; TCRdb's copy has only in-frame clones and leaves some out. The table shows fewer than 450,000 clones, with around 88% occurring only once. The sequenced sample consisted of peripheral blood. These TCRs come from a woman aged 45-65 years with COVID-19, enrolled during active disease.

The chain has TRBV5-1 and TRBJ1-2; D possibly corresponds to TRBD1 (5 bases). Germline V lookup: CDR1 SGHRS, CDR2 YFSETQ. The CDR3 covers 13 residues. V gave up 4 bases and J gave up 0 bases, with 7 bases separating them. The CDR3 sequence is CASSPDTNYGYTF. Here the CDR3 DNA reads TGCGCCAGCAGCCCGGACACTAACTATGGCTACACCTTC.

This clone was seen a handful of times. The chain is built from TRBV4-2 and TRBJ2-7; maybe TRBD2 (6 bases). Germline-derived CDR1 and CDR2 are LGHNA and YNFKEQ. The V end lost 3 bases, the J end lost 6 bases, and 15 bases lay between the germline ends. CDR3 length: 14 residues. CDR3 region: CASSQWIGGTEQYF. The DNA for the CDR3 is TGTGCCAGCAGCCAGTGGATTGGAGGGACCGAGCAGTACTTC.

Here the CDR3 reads CASSRTGIDQPQHF. CDR3 bases: TGTGCGTCGAGTAGAACAGGGATAGATCAGCCCCAGCATTTT. This sequence joins TRBV27 and TRBJ1-5; TRBD1 might be the D (6 bases). CDR3 length: 14 amino acids. Germline-derived CDR1 and CDR2 are MNHEY and SMNVEV (reference sequence).

V usage is TRBV9 and J usage is TRBJ1-4, with D possibly being TRBD1 (6 bases). The CDR3 is made up of 14 amino acids. V lost 1 base and J lost 11, with 15 bases in between. CDR1 SGDLS and CDR2 YYNGEE come from the germline V gene. The CDR3 DNA follows: TGTGCCAGCAGCGTAACGTCGCAGGGGTTGAAACTGTTTTTT. Translation gives CASSVTSQGLKLFF.

V gene TRBV5-1 combines with J gene TRBJ2-7, with D possibly matching TRBD1 (5 bases). V lost 5 bases and J lost 2, with 8 bases in between. The CDR3 length is 12 residues. Per the germline V gene, CDR1 is SGHRS and CDR2 is YFSETQ. The CDR3 sequence is CASRTDTYEQYF. The CDR3 region has the DNA TGCGCCAGCAGAACGGACACCTACGAGCAGTACTTC.

This chain links TRBV18 with TRBJ2-4, with 7 bases identical to TRBD2. The CDR3 contains 17 residues. V shed 6 bases and J 0 bases; nucleotides not matched to a gene: 11. Germline CDR1 reads KGHSH; CDR2 reads LQKENI. This chain's CDR3 is CASSPGGLSVAKNIQYF. In DNA, the CDR3 is TGTGCCAGCTCCCCGGGGGGACTAAGCGTAGCCAAAAACATTCAGTACTTC.

The rearrangement joins TRBV5-1 to TRBJ1-1, with TRBD1 matching over 10 bases. Unmatched junction bases numbered 14, after V lost 6 bases and J lost 3 bases. The CDR3 consists of 17 residues. CDR1 is SGHRS and CDR2 is YFSETQ in the germline V gene. CDR3 amino acids: CASTRQGAQQRYTEAFF. The CDR3 nucleotides are TGCGCCAGCACACGACAGGGGGCGCAACAAAGGTACACTGAAGCTTTCTTT.

This clone was observed a handful of times. Other DNA variants within this sample encode the same CDR3. V gene TRBV5-1 combines with J gene TRBJ2-7; TRBD1 agrees at 11 bases. The CDR3 contains 16 residues. Per germline, CDR1 SGHRS and CDR2 YFSETQ. After removal of 0 bases from V and 2 bases from J, the junction contained 4 bases not matched to a gene. CDR3 nucleotide sequence: TGCGCCAGCAGCTTGGGCGGGACAGGGGGACCCTACGAGCAGTACTTC. This sequence encodes CASSLGGTGGPYEQYF.

This clone showed up just once. V usage is TRBV5-1 and J usage is TRBJ1-1; D perhaps matches TRBD1 (6 bases). Trimming left V 4 bases short and J 4 bases short, with 23 bases between. There are 17 residues in the CDR3. Germline V lookup: CDR1 SGHRS, CDR2 YFSETQ. CDR3 coding DNA: TGCGCCAGCAGCGATGCGGGGGCCCTGGAGTCGAGCACTGAAGCTTTCTTT. This encodes CASSDAGALESSTEAFF.

The chain couples TRBV10-3 to TRBJ2-2, with D tentatively TRBD2 (7 bases). Trimming left V 3 bases short and J 3 bases short, with 11 bases between. The CDR3 consists of 15 residues. The germline V gene has CDR1 ENHRY and CDR2 SYGVKD. CDR3 in DNA: TGTGCCATCAGTGAAGGAGGGGGGGACACCGGGGAGCTGTTTTTT. It codes for CAISEGGGDTGELFF.

The chain employs TRBV2 and TRBJ2-1; D may be TRBD2 (5 bases). Germline V CDR1 and CDR2: SNHLY, FYNNEI. Between the trimmed V and J ends, which lost 4 bases and 11 bases, there was a span of 15 bases. This CDR3 is built from 13 residues. CDR3 protein: CASSVGGLGKQFF. CDR3 in DNA: TGTGCCAGCAGTGTTGGCGGGTTGGGGAAGCAGTTCTTC.

This chain links TRBV10-3 with TRBJ2-7, with 8 nucleotides matching TRBD1. Germline V gene sequence: CDR1 ENHRY, CDR2 SYGVKD. The ends lost 7 bases at V and 4 bases at J; junction bases unmatched: 6. This CDR3 region has 13 residues. In nucleotides, the CDR3 is TGTGCCATCAAACAGGGGGAACTATACGAGCAGTACTTC. Translated: CAIKQGELYEQYF.

This clone has only one observation. V and J are TRBV5-1 and TRBJ2-3, with a possible D match to TRBD2 (5 bases). The CDR3 sequence is 13 residues long. Between the trimmed V and J ends, which lost 3 bases and 2 bases, there was a span of 7 bases. CDR1 is SGHRS and CDR2 is YFSETQ in the germline V gene. The CDR3: CASSSTITDTQYF. In DNA form, the CDR3 reads TGCGCCAGCAGCTCGACTATCACAGATACGCAGTATTTT.

The rearrangement uses TRBV20-1 and TRBJ2-3; D gene unclear. Germline V gives CDR1 DFQATT, CDR2 SNEGSKA (reference sequence). CDR3 size: 11 residues. V was cut by 5 bases and J by 2 bases, with 5 bases left in between. The CDR3 bases are TGCAGTGCTTCCCTCACAGATACGCAGTATTTT. This codes for CSASLTDTQYF.

The rearrangement links TRBV3-1 (or the pseudogene TRBV3-2) to TRBJ2-1, with 8 positions matching TRBD2. The V gene end was trimmed by 3 bases and the J gene end by 1 base; junction bases not matched to a gene: 2. Germline assignment: CDR1 LGHDT and CDR2 YNNKEL (reference sequence). The CDR3 consists of 15 residues. CDR3 nucleotide sequence: TGTGCCAGCAGCCAGGGCGGGAGGTCCTACAATGAGCAGTTCTTC. It yields the protein CASSQGGRSYNEQFF.

This rearrangement joins TRBV28 to TRBJ2-2, with D tentatively TRBD2 (5 bases). This CDR3 contains 15 residues. Germline V gene data show CDR1 as MDHEN and CDR2 as SYDVKM. Deletions cut 2 bases from V and 7 bases from J, with 14 bases between. The DNA for the CDR3 is TGTGCCAGCAGTTTAGGGCGGGCCGGGGTCGGGGAGCTGTTTTTT. Translating gives CASSLGRAGVGELFF. Combining the CDR3 with reference TRBV28 and TRBJ2-2 gives the whole variable domain DVKVTQSSRYLVKRTGEKVFLECVQDMDHENMFWYRQDPGLGLRLIYFSYDVKMKEKGDIPEGYSVSREKKERFSLILESASTNQTSMYLCASSLGRAGVGELFFGEGSRLTVL.

This clone is a singleton in its sample. This rearrangement joins TRBV5-6 to TRBJ1-3; possible D gene TRBD1, 6 bases. V was pared by 5 bases and J by 6 bases, with 15 bases between. The CDR3 consists of 14 residues. Germline V gene sequence: CDR1 SGHDT, CDR2 YYEEEE. The CDR3 region has the DNA TGTGCCAGCAGTTTAGGACAGATGAAAAACACCATATATTTT. This codes for CASSLGQMKNTIYF.

The chain uses TRBV5-4 and TRBJ1-2, with D possibly matching TRBD1 (6 bases). Looked up from germline, CDR1 is SGHNT and CDR2 is YYREEE (reference sequence). The CDR3 length is 14 residues. V was trimmed by 0 bases and J by 8 bases, leaving 14 bases between them. The CDR3 here is CASSLVSPQGGYTF. DNA for the CDR3: TGTGCCAGCAGCTTGGTTTCTCCCCAGGGGGGCTACACCTTC. The whole variable domain, remainder taken from reference TRBV5-4 and TRBJ1-2, is ETGVTQSPTHLIKTRGQQVTLRCSSQSGHNTVSWYQQALGQGPQFIFQYYREEENGRGNFPPRFSGLQFPNYSSELNVNALELDDSALYLCASSLVSPQGGYTFGSGTRLTVV.

The count of this clone is one. V and J are TRBV6-1 and TRBJ1-5; D uncertain. Trimming left V 2 bases short and J 5 bases short, with 7 bases between. The germline gives CDR1 MNHNS, CDR2 SASEGT. This CDR3 has 13 amino acids. The CDR3 sequence is CASSENEDQPQHF. The CDR3 DNA reads TGTGCCAGCAGTGAAAACGAGGATCAGCCCCAGCATTTT.

V and J are TRBV27 and TRBJ2-7; 13 bases are shared with TRBD2. Germline CDR1 is MNHEY and CDR2 is SMNVEV (reference sequence). V was clipped by 8 bases and J by 1 base; unmatched bases: 14. There are 18 residues in the CDR3. Written as DNA, the CDR3 is TGTGCCAGCCGCCCCGAGGGGGGACTAGCGGGGTGGTCCTACGAGCAGTACTTC. Protein product: CASRPEGGLAGWSYEQYF.